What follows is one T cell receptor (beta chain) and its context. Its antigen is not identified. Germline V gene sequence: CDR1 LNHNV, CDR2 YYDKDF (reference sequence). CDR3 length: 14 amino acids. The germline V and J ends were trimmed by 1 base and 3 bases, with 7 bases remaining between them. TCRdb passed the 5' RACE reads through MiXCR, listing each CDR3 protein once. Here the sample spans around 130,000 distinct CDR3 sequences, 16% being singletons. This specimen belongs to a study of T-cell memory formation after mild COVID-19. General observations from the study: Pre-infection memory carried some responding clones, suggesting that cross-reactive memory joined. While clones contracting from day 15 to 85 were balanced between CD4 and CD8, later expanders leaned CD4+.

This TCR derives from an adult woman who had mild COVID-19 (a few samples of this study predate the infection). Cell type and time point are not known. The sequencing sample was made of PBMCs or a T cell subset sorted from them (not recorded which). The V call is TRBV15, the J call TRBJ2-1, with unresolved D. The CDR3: CATSRARYYNEQFF. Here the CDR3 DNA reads TGTGCCACCAGCAGAGCTAGATACTACAATGAGCAGTTCTTC.